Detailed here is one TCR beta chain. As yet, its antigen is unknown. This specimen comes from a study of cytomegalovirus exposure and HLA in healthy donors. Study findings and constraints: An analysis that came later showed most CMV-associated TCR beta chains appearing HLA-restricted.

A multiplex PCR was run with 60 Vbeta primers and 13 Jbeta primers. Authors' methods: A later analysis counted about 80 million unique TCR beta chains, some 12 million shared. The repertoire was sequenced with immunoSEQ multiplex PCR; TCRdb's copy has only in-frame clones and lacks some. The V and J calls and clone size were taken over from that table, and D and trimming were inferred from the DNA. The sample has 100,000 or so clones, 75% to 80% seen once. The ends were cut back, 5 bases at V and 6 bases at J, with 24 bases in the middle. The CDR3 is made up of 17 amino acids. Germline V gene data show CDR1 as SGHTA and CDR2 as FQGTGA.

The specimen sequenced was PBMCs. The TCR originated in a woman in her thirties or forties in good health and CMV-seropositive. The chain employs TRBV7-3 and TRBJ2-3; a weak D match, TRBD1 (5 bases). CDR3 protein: CASSPHPYDSTIDTQYF. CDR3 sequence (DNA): TGTGCCAGCAGCCCGCATCCCTACGACAGCACGATTGATACGCAGTATTTT.